This T cell receptor (beta chain) was sequenced in a study of cytomegalovirus exposure and HLA in healthy donors. Whole-study results and caveats: Common viral pathogens seemed, in a later analysis, to connect with several of the most significant clusters. High sensitivity and specificity were reportedly achieved when the classifier diagnosed cytomegalovirus status.

Worth noting for this clone: The antigen is not known.

The study ran its PCR with 60 Vbeta and 13 Jbeta primers. The protocol was immunoSEQ multiplex PCR, while the TCRdb copy is restricted to in-frame clones and leaves out a portion. The data contain around 140,000 clones, roughly 80% of them singletons. After removal of 6 bases from V and 4 bases from J, the junction contained 9 bases not matched to a gene. The germline V gene has CDR1 SQVTM and CDR2 ANQGSEA. This CDR3 spans 14 amino acids. What was sequenced was PBMCs. The TCR sequence derives from a man aged 35-49 years in good health and CMV-seronegative. The chain has TRBV29-1 and TRBJ1-1; 9 bases match TRBD1. CDR3 sequence reads: CSVLQGAFGTEAFF. The CDR3 DNA follows: TGCAGCGTGTTACAGGGGGCGTTCGGCACTGAAGCTTTCTTT.